This T cell receptor (beta chain) originates from a study of T cells expressing NK-cell markers. Study overall: In the group of eight sequenced donors, seven were HCMV-seropositive and one was seronegative.

This CDR3 spans 17 amino acids. Germline values: CDR1 SGDLS, CDR2 YYNGEE. Reprocessing the 5' RACE reads, TCRdb reports a single entry for every CDR3 protein and omits DNA. The table lists 350,000 to 400,000 distinct CDR3 sequences. The chain is built from TRBV9 and TRBJ2-3; TCRdb indicates TRBD2, and absent DNA this call remains unverified. Sequenced: blood T cells: a sorted CD56 or NKG2C T cell subset, CD4+ or CD8+ T cells, or bulk PBMC T cells (not recorded which). The clonotype comes from a woman in her forties or fifties in good health. CDR3 region: CASSPRPSATYTDTQYF.